The 21 T cell receptor beta chains presented below share a single source sample, sequenced in a study of T cells in Graves' hyperthyroidism and ophthalmopathy. What was amplified from RNA transcripts were TCR beta CDR3 regions. Researchers ran a first-round RT-PCR on the TCR CDR3 using the HTBI primer set. One entry per CDR3 protein results from TCRdb running MiXCR on the multiplex PCR reads. The sample consists of approximately 520,000 distinct CDR3 sequences, less than 25% of them appearing once. Material for sequencing was blood. The receptors shown here come from a man younger than 35 with Graves' hyperthyroidism.

The genes are TRBV20-1 and TRBJ2-7, with D possibly being TRBD2 (6 bases). The CDR3 consists of 12 residues. Germline values: CDR1 DFQATT, CDR2 SNEGSKA (reference sequence). V lost 3 bases, J lost 2 bases, and 8 bases lay in between. CDR3 nucleotide sequence: TGCAGTGCTAGCGGCGGGACCTACGAGCAGTACTTC. Translation gives CSASGGTYEQYF.

This clonotype was counted many times. J is TRBJ1-2 and V is TRBV6-1; TRBD1 agrees at 8 bases. CDR1 MNHNS and CDR2 SASEGT come from the germline V gene. Trimming at V came to 1 base and at J to 1 base, leaving 2 bases not matched to a gene. The CDR3 contains 15 residues. CDR3 loop: CASSEGTGLNYGYTF. CDR3 DNA: TGTGCCAGCAGTGAAGGGACAGGGCTTAACTATGGCTACACCTTC.

This clonotype was observed at least ten times. The J gene is TRBJ2-5, the V gene TRBV2; 9 bases map to TRBD1. V lost 3 bases to trimming and J lost 6 bases; unmatched junction nucleotides: 5. Per germline, CDR1 SNHLY and CDR2 FYNNEI. The CDR3 has 14 amino acids. CDR3 bases: TGTGCCAGCAGTGACCGGGACAGGGCCCAGACCCAGTACTTC. This gives the protein CASSDRDRAQTQYF.

This clonotype has ten or more counts. The chain employs TRBV2 and TRBJ1-1; TRBD1 matches 9 bases. This CDR3 spans 14 amino acids. Losses at the gene ends were 7 bases for V and 6 bases for J; bases not matched to a gene: 9. CDR1 and CDR2 from the germline V gene are SNHLY and FYNNEI. Here the CDR3 reads CASKLTGGSSEAFF. CDR3 coding DNA: TGTGCCAGCAAATTGACAGGGGGAAGCTCTGAAGCTTTCTTT.

This clonotype was detected only a few times. The chain uses TRBV19 and TRBJ1-6; D call uncertain. The CDR3 has 13 residues. CDR1 LNHDA and CDR2 SQIVND come from the germline V gene (reference sequence). V was shortened by 3 bases and J by 6 bases, with 6 bases between the two germline ends. The DNA for the CDR3 is TGTGCCAGTAGTATCTACGGTAATTCACCCCTCCACTTT. It translates to CASSIYGNSPLHF.

This clonotype was seen at least ten times. The rearrangement links TRBV20-1 to TRBJ1-5; D perhaps matches TRBD1 (6 bases). Germline V gene data show CDR1 as DFQATT and CDR2 as SNEGSKA (reference sequence). Trimming pared 2 bases from V and 1 base from J, leaving 15 bases between. The CDR3 has 16 amino acids. The DNA for the CDR3 is TGCAGTGCTAGATCCGATGGGGGCCTAAGCAATCAGCCCCAGCATTTT. Protein sequence: CSARSDGGLSNQPQHF.

This clonotype was recorded a few times. The CDR3 DNA reads as TGTGCCAGCAGCCGCTCAACGGACGTAGCTAACTATGGCTACACCTTC. The encoded protein is CASSRSTDVANYGYTF. V usage is TRBV11-1 and J usage is TRBJ1-2; D is unresolved. Between the trimmed V and J ends, which lost 5 bases and 0 bases, there was a span of 16 bases. This CDR3 comprises 16 residues. Germline CDR1 is SGHAT and CDR2 is FQDESV (reference sequence).

This clonotype was recorded many times. The rearrangement uses TRBV6-5 and TRBJ2-2, with D possibly being TRBD2 (5 bases). This CDR3 comprises 13 residues. With 9 bases removed from V and 1 base from J, the gap between germline ends came to 9 bases. Germline values: CDR1 MNHEY, CDR2 SVGAGI. The CDR3 nucleotides read TGTGCCAGGGTCCGGGGGAACACCGGGGAGCTGTTTTTT. It translates to CARVRGNTGELFF.

This clonotype was seen at least ten times. The rearrangement uses TRBV28 and TRBJ1-5; no clear D. This CDR3 region has 15 residues. The germline CDR1 and CDR2 sequences are MDHEN and SYDVKM. V was trimmed by 5 bases and J by 3 bases, leaving 14 bases between them. CDR3 sequence (DNA): TGTGCCAGCAGTGGAACCTTGACTGTCAATCAGCCCCAGCATTTT. It is translated as CASSGTLTVNQPQHF.

This clonotype occurred many times. V gene TRBV6-5 combines with J gene TRBJ2-6; D possibly matches TRBD1 or TRBD2 (5 bases each). The CDR3 spans 16 residues. Germline V gene lookup returns CDR1 MNHEY and CDR2 SVGAGI. V was clipped by 4 bases and J by 2 bases, with 12 bases between them. The CDR3 bases are TGTGCCAGCAGTTCCCCTGGGGGAACTGGGGCCAACGTCCTGACTTTC. Translating gives CASSSPGGTGANVLTF.

This clonotype was detected many times. The rearrangement uses TRBV27 and TRBJ2-7, with D maybe TRBD2 (6 bases). V was clipped by 6 bases and J by 5 bases, with 14 bases between them. This CDR3 spans 13 amino acids. Germline assignment: CDR1 MNHEY and CDR2 SMNVEV (reference sequence). DNA for the CDR3: TGTGCCAGCAGCTTGACTAGTTTTCACGAGCAGTACTTC. This sequence encodes CASSLTSFHEQYF.

Only one count was recorded for this clonotype. The gene calls are TRBV20-1 and TRBJ2-7; TRBD1 matches at 9 bases. CDR1 is DFQATT and CDR2 is SNEGSKA in the germline V gene (reference sequence). The CDR3 totals 16 residues. V lost 0 bases, J lost 3 bases, and 9 bases stayed unmatched. The CDR3 bases are TGCAGTGCTAGAGATCTAGGGACAGGGAGACTCTACGAGCAGTACTTC. Its protein product is CSARDLGTGRLYEQYF.

To note about this clonotype: The missing conserved phenylalanine or tryptophan at the end of this CDR3 makes a read error likely. V usage is TRBV11-2 and J usage is TRBJ1-1; D not certain. The V and J ends lost 0 bases and 5 bases respectively, with 7 bases between them. Germline CDR1 and CDR2: SGHAT and FQNNGV. The CDR3 contains 13 residues. CDR3 nucleotide sequence: TGTGCCAGCAGCTTAGAGGTGGGGACTGAAGCTTTCTCT. Its protein is CASSLEVGTEAFS.

A few counts support this clonotype. Given the absence of the conserved phenylalanine or tryptophan at the CDR3 end, a read error is likely. The V and J genes are TRBV18 and TRBJ1-2; 8 positions agree with TRBD1. Per the germline V gene, CDR1 is KGHSH and CDR2 is LQKENI. The CDR3 loop spans 15 amino acids. V shed 1 base, J shed 4 bases, and the junction held 5 bases outside the gene matches. DNA of the CDR3: TGTGCCAGCTCACCACAAACAGGGGGTGTCTATGGCTACACCCTC. Its protein product is CASSPQTGGVYGYTL.

There are many counts of this clonotype. The chain joins TRBV18 to TRBJ2-5, with 7 bases aligning to TRBD2. This CDR3 comprises 15 residues. CDR1 and CDR2 (germline): KGHSH, LQKENI. With 3 bases clipped from V and 1 base from J, the junction kept 5 bases outside the gene matches. DNA for the CDR3: TGTGCCAGCTCACCGTCTGGACTAGTCCAAGAGACCCAGTACTTC. This translates into CASSPSGLVQETQYF.

This clonotype has at least ten counts. The CDR3 DNA sequence: TGTGCCAGCAGCCGCGGTTATCGGCAGGGGGCTAAAGAGCAGTACTTC. The encoded protein is CASSRGYRQGAKEQYF. The chain carries TRBV13 and TRBJ2-7; 8 bases agree with TRBD1. J gave up 7 bases and V 5 bases, and 16 bases lay outside the gene matches. The V gene's germline CDR1 is PRHDT and CDR2 FYEKMQ (reference sequence). This CDR3 comprises 16 residues.

The chain combines TRBV19 with TRBJ2-7; D is unresolved. The CDR3 contains 15 residues. Germline CDR1 LNHDA, CDR2 SQIVND (reference sequence). V was clipped by 3 bases and J by 3 bases, with 15 bases between them. CDR3 region: CASSIGPENFYEQYF. In nucleotides, the CDR3 is TGTGCCAGTAGTATCGGTCCAGAGAACTTCTACGAGCAGTACTTC.

The chain has TRBV6-1 and TRBJ1-2; D gene unclear. The CDR3 has 17 amino acids. CDR1 is MNHNS, CDR2 SASEGT, per germline. V was trimmed by 5 bases and J by 0 bases, leaving 19 bases between them. This CDR3 is CASSPEWEGPANYGYTF. CDR3 DNA sequence: TGTGCCAGCAGTCCCGAGTGGGAAGGGCCAGCTAACTATGGCTACACCTTC.

This chain uses TRBV12-3 or TRBV12-4 with TRBJ1-2; D uncertain. The CDR3 has 13 amino acids. Between the trimmed V and J ends, which lost 5 bases and 8 bases, there was a span of 15 bases. CDR3 loop: CASSPGLNGGYTF. In nucleotides, the CDR3 is TGTGCCAGCAGTCCTGGGCTCAACGGCGGCTACACCTTC.

This clonotype has at least ten counts. The chain uses TRBV5-1 and TRBJ1-1, with D perhaps TRBD1 (6 bases). Trimming stripped 0 bases from V and 1 base from J, with 10 bases between. Germline V CDR1 and CDR2: SGHRS, YFSETQ. The CDR3 loop spans 15 amino acids. CDR3 region: CASSLEGRGNTEAFF. The CDR3, as DNA: TGCGCCAGCAGCTTGGAGGGCAGGGGGAACACTGAAGCTTTCTTT. Looking up the rest from reference TRBV5-1 and TRBJ1-1 gives the full variable domain: KAGVTQTPRYLIKTRGQQVTLSCSPISGHRSVSWYQQTPGQGLQFLFEYFSETQRNKGNFPGRFSGRQFSNSRSEMNVSTLELGDSALYLCASSLEGRGNTEAFFGQGTRLTVV.

This clonotype was seen more than once but under ten times. The chain carries TRBV11-2 and TRBJ2-2; D remains ambiguous. Trimming removed 4 bases from V and 7 bases from J, with 16 bases in between. Germline V gene lookup returns CDR1 SGHAT and CDR2 FQNNGV. CDR3 length: 15 residues. The CDR3 here is CASSSHTYSSGELFF. The CDR3 DNA reads as TGTGCCAGCAGCTCCCACACTTATTCTAGCGGGGAGCTGTTTTTT.